The 32 T cell receptor beta chains reported below all come from one sample, sequenced in a study of blood T cell repertoires in COVID-19. Profiling relied on immunoSEQ multiplex PCR, and the TCRdb table lists in-frame clones only, not all of them. Among about 45,000 clones listed, about 90% were seen once. Source material: peripheral blood. These receptors were taken from a human donor in a cohort sampled during active COVID-19.

The chain carries TRBV21-1 and TRBJ1-5; TRBD1, the table's D call, lacks a check against the DNA. TRBV21-1 is a pseudogene. The CDR3 is 14 amino acids. In DNA, the CDR3 is TGTGCCAGCAGCGAGGGGACAGAGAATCAGCCCCAGCATTTT. Amino acids: CASSEGTENQPQHF.

The chain employs TRBV7-8 and TRBJ2-5, with 9 bases fitting TRBD1. Trimming cost V 4 bases and J 5 bases; bases outside gene matches: 5. The CDR3 loop spans 14 amino acids. CDR1 is SGHVS, CDR2 FQNEAQ, per germline. CDR3 amino acids: CASSSGQGSETQYF. Written as DNA, the CDR3 is TGTGCCAGCAGCTCAGGACAGGGGAGCGAGACCCAGTACTTC. Drawing the rest from reference TRBV7-8 and TRBJ2-5, the complete variable domain is GAGVSQSPRYKVAKRGQDVALRCDPISGHVSLFWYQQALGQGPEFLTYFQNEAQLDKSGLPSDRFFAERPEGSVSTLKIQRTQQEDSAVYLCASSSGQGSETQYFGPGTRLLVL.

CDR3 nucleotides: TGCAGCGTTGATGGGACAGGTAGCACAGATACGCAGTATTTT. Protein product: CSVDGTGSTDTQYF. The rearrangement links TRBV29-1 to TRBJ2-3, with 8 bases matching TRBD1. From germline, CDR1 is SQVTM and CDR2 ANQGSEA. With 3 bases clipped from V and 0 bases from J, the junction kept 2 bases outside the gene matches. CDR3 length: 14 residues.

This sequence joins TRBV7-6 and TRBJ2-3, with D possibly being TRBD2 (7 bases). Trimming removed 0 bases from V and 4 bases from J, with 14 bases in between. There are 16 residues in the CDR3. Germline V gene lookup returns CDR1 SGHVS and CDR2 FNYEAQ. The DNA for the CDR3 is TGTGCCAGCAGCTTAGCGGGCGGGGGCGTCGCAGATACGCAGTATTTT. Residues: CASSLAGGGVADTQYF.

The chain links TRBV4-1 to TRBJ1-2, with D tentatively TRBD1 (5 bases). V was clipped by 0 bases and J by 8 bases, with 16 bases between them. CDR3 length: 15 amino acids. CDR1 MGHRA and CDR2 YSYEKL come from the germline V gene. The DNA for the CDR3 is TGCGCCAGCAGCCAAGATGTTAGGGGTCCTACGGGCTACACCTTC. Translating gives CASSQDVRGPTGYTF.

J is TRBJ1-1 and V is TRBV19; 10 positions agree with TRBD1. Germline loops: CDR1 LNHDA, CDR2 SQIVND (reference sequence). This CDR3 contains 15 residues. Losses at the gene ends were 9 bases for V and 7 bases for J; bases not matched to a gene: 14. The CDR3 region is CASSRTGGFADEAFF. In DNA, the CDR3 is TGTGCCAGCTCTAGGACAGGGGGGTTCGCAGATGAAGCTTTCTTT.

This clone was picked up a small number of times. V gene TRBV27 combines with J gene TRBJ1-5; D gene ambiguous. The V end lost 6 bases, the J end lost 3 bases, and 12 bases lay between the germline ends. From germline, CDR1 is MNHEY and CDR2 SMNVEV (reference sequence). The CDR3 is 14 residues long. This CDR3 is CASRTDSANQPQHF. As DNA, the CDR3 is TGTGCCAGCAGGACGGACTCAGCCAATCAGCCCCAGCATTTT.

The chain couples TRBV9 to TRBJ1-5, with 10 bases matching TRBD1. V was clipped by 2 bases and J by 6 bases; unmatched bases: 11. CDR3 length: 17 amino acids. Germline loops: CDR1 SGDLS, CDR2 YYNGEE. The CDR3, as DNA: TGTGCCAGCAGCGTCGGGACAGGGGAGGGGGTTGGTCAGCCCCAGCATTTT. The encoded protein is CASSVGTGEGVGQPQHF. Filled out from reference TRBV9 and TRBJ1-5, the complete variable domain reads DSGVTQTPKHLITATGQRVTLRCSPRSGDLSVYWYQQSLDQGLQFLIQYYNGEERAKGNILERFSAQQFPDLHSELNLSSLELGDSALYFCASSVGTGEGVGQPQHFGDGTRLSIL.

This chain links TRBV9 with TRBJ2-3, with 12 bases aligning to TRBD2. This CDR3 spans 16 amino acids. V lost 3 bases and J lost 2; bases outside the gene matches: 4. Germline lookup yields CDR1 SGDLS and CDR2 YYNGEE. The CDR3 DNA reads as TGTGCCAGCAGCGGGCTAGCGGGGGGGCCCACAGATACGCAGTATTTT. Translation: CASSGLAGGPTDTQYF. The whole variable domain, remainder taken from reference TRBV9 and TRBJ2-3, is DSGVTQTPKHLITATGQRVTLRCSPRSGDLSVYWYQQSLDQGLQFLIQYYNGEERAKGNILERFSAQQFPDLHSELNLSSLELGDSALYFCASSGLAGGPTDTQYFGPGTRLTVL.

The chain has TRBV5-1 and TRBJ2-1; possible D gene TRBD1, 6 bases. The germline CDR1 and CDR2 sequences are SGHRS and YFSETQ. V was shortened by 0 bases and J by 4 bases, with 11 bases between the two germline ends. The CDR3 spans 15 residues. The CDR3 reads CASSLEGTNYNEQFF. The DNA for the CDR3 is TGCGCCAGCAGCTTGGAAGGGACAAATTACAATGAGCAGTTCTTC.

The chain employs TRBV19 and TRBJ1-5; D gene unclear. The CDR3 is made up of 17 amino acids. The V end lost 3 bases, the J end lost 2 bases, and 17 bases lay between the germline ends. Germline CDR1 reads LNHDA; CDR2 reads SQIVND (reference sequence). CDR3 coding DNA: TGTGCCAGTAGTATGGGCGGGTCGGGTTCGCGCAATCAGCCCCAGCATTTT. Amino acids: CASSMGGSGSRNQPQHF.

This chain links TRBV27 with TRBJ2-2; 7 bases are a match to TRBD2. CDR3 length equals 15 residues. Germline trimming cut 3 bases from V and 1 base from J; bases unmatched to any gene: 2. Germline loops: CDR1 MNHEY, CDR2 SMNVEV (reference sequence). CDR3 sequence reads: CASSFLAGNTGELFF. The CDR3 nucleotides are TGTGCCAGCAGTTTCTTAGCGGGGAACACCGGGGAGCTGTTTTTT.

This chain links TRBV4-1 with TRBJ2-4; possible D gene TRBD2, 5 bases. The germline V gene encodes CDR1 MGHRA and CDR2 YSYEKL. With 0 bases removed from V and 1 base from J, the gap between germline ends came to 10 bases. The CDR3 is 16 amino acids. This chain's CDR3 is CASSQDRVAAKNIQYF. In nucleotides, the CDR3 is TGCGCCAGCAGCCAAGATCGGGTAGCGGCCAAAAACATTCAGTACTTC.

The gene calls are TRBV2 and TRBJ2-7; D is possibly TRBD2 (6 bases). CDR1 and CDR2 (germline): SNHLY, FYNNEI. The CDR3 is 15 residues long. Deletions cut 6 bases from V and 4 bases from J, with 19 bases between. The CDR3 DNA follows: TGTGCCAGCAGCAGCCCGCAGGGAGGTTCTTACGAGCAGTACTTC. Amino acids: CASSSPQGGSYEQYF. The entire variable domain, with the rest obtained from reference TRBV2 and TRBJ2-7, is as follows: EPEVTQTPSHQVTQMGQEVILRCVPISNHLYFYWYRQILGQKVEFLVSFYNNEISEKSEIFDDQFSVERPDGSNFTLKIRSTKLEDSAMYFCASSSPQGGSYEQYFGPGTRLTVT.

V is TRBV7-6 and J is TRBJ1-1; TRBD1 might be the D (5 bases). The CDR3 has 14 residues. The ends were cut back, 1 base at V and 4 bases at J, with 10 bases in the middle. The V gene's germline CDR1 is SGHVS and CDR2 FNYEAQ. CDR3 amino acids: CASSLVIGGTEAFF. The CDR3 DNA is TGTGCCAGCAGCTTAGTCATCGGGGGCACTGAAGCTTTCTTT.

The rearrangement uses TRBV4-3 and TRBJ2-1; the match to TRBD2 covers 10 bases. Losses at the gene ends were 6 bases for V and 10 bases for J; bases not matched to a gene: 9. Germline lookup yields CDR1 LGHNA and CDR2 YSLEER. The CDR3 is made up of 14 amino acids. Here the CDR3 reads CASRRSGGAREQFF. The CDR3 DNA reads as TGCGCCAGCAGGAGGAGCGGGGGGGCCAGGGAGCAGTTCTTC.

The chain is built from TRBV27 and TRBJ2-7, with 7 bases lining up with TRBD1. CDR3 size: 13 residues. V lost 6 bases to trimming and J lost 2 bases; unmatched junction nucleotides: 4. The germline V gene encodes CDR1 MNHEY and CDR2 SMNVEV (reference sequence). The CDR3 is CASRAGQAYEQYF. In DNA, the CDR3 is TGTGCCAGCAGAGCTGGACAGGCCTACGAGCAGTACTTC.

The chain recombines TRBV7-8 with TRBJ2-3; 9 bases agree with TRBD2. V was clipped by 3 bases and J by 2 bases; unmatched bases: 3. There are 15 residues in the CDR3. The V gene's germline CDR1 is SGHVS and CDR2 FQNEAQ. The CDR3 protein is CASSLTSGTTDTQYF. The DNA of the CDR3 is TGTGCCAGCAGCTTGACTAGCGGAACCACAGATACGCAGTATTTT.

The rearrangement uses TRBV5-1 and TRBJ1-5, with 11 nucleotides matching TRBD1. Losses at the gene ends were 2 bases for V and 4 bases for J; bases not matched to a gene: 8. The germline V gene has CDR1 SGHRS and CDR2 YFSETQ. The CDR3 length is 17 residues. DNA of the CDR3: TGCGCCAGCAGCTTTGCCCGGGACAGGGGGGGTAATCAGCCCCAGCATTTT. This gives the protein CASSFARDRGGNQPQHF.

The CDR3 reads CASSQGQGAHNEQFF. In DNA, the CDR3 is TGTGCCAGCAGCCAGGGACAGGGGGCACACAATGAGCAGTTCTTC. The chain couples TRBV11-3 to TRBJ2-1; 12 bases align to TRBD1. This CDR3 has 15 residues. The V and J ends lost 5 bases and 5 bases, in that order; junction bases with no gene match: 4. The germline gives CDR1 SGHNT, CDR2 YENEEA. The entire variable domain, with the rest obtained from reference TRBV11-3 and TRBJ2-1, is as follows: EAGVVQSPRYKIIEKKQPVAFWCNPISGHNTLYWYLQNLGQGPELLIRYENEEAVDDSQLPKDRFSAERLKGVDSTLKIQPAELGDSAVYLCASSQGQGAHNEQFFGPGTRLTVL.

The V call is TRBV30, the J call TRBJ1-3; 7 bases match TRBD1. The V and J ends lost 4 bases and 2 bases, in that order; junction bases with no gene match: 5. Germline V lookup: CDR1 GTSNPN, CDR2 SVGIG (reference sequence). CDR3 size: 14 residues. This chain's CDR3 is CAWIFQGAGNTIYF. CDR3 coding DNA: TGTGCCTGGATTTTCCAGGGGGCTGGAAACACCATATATTTT. Together with reference TRBV30 and TRBJ1-3, the CDR3 gives the full variable domain: SQTIHQWPATLVQPVGSPLSLECTVEGTSNPNLYWYRQAAGRGLQLLFYSVGIGQISSEVPQNLSASRPQDRQFILSSKKLLLSDSGFYLCAWIFQGAGNTIYFGEGSWLTVV.

This clone was observed a single time. This chain connects TRBV24-1 to TRBJ2-5; 7 nucleotides align to TRBD1. Unmatched junction bases numbered 13, after V lost 7 bases and J lost 3 bases. The CDR3 has 16 residues. The germline V gene encodes CDR1 KGHDR and CDR2 SFDVKD. CDR3 DNA sequence: TGTGCCACCAGCAGGGGGACCGGGACAGTTAAAGAGACCCAGTACTTC. Translating gives CATSRGTGTVKETQYF.

The rearrangement links TRBV19 to TRBJ1-3, with TRBD1 identical over 8 bases. Germline lookup yields CDR1 LNHDA and CDR2 SQIVND (reference sequence). The CDR3 has 15 amino acids. J gave up 0 bases and V 5 bases, and 3 bases lay outside the gene matches. The CDR3 coding sequence is TGTGCCAGTAGTGGGACAGGCTTCTCTGGAAACACCATATATTTT. Amino acids: CASSGTGFSGNTIYF.

The chain has TRBV5-1 and TRBJ1-5; D unclear. The CDR3 runs to 15 residues. The V gene's germline CDR1 is SGHRS and CDR2 YFSETQ. The germline V and J ends were trimmed by 0 bases and 3 bases, with 10 bases remaining between them. Written as DNA, the CDR3 is TGCGCCAGCAGCTTGGGGGAGGTAATCAATCAGCCCCAGCATTTT. Protein: CASSLGEVINQPQHF.

The V call is TRBV6-6, the J call TRBJ1-3; TRBD1 matches 11 bases. Germline trimming cut 4 bases from V and 6 bases from J; bases unmatched to any gene: 5. Germline CDR1 and CDR2: MNHNY and SVGAGI (reference sequence). This CDR3 is 15 amino acids long. The chain's CDR3 is CASSSPGQGVNTIYF. The DNA for the CDR3 is TGTGCCAGCAGTTCGCCGGGACAGGGGGTAAACACCATATATTTT.

In its sample, this clone was seen a few times. CDR3 sequence: CASSFVAGPHSYNEQFF. The DNA of the CDR3 is TGTGCCAGCAGTTTCGTAGCGGGGCCACACTCCTACAATGAGCAGTTCTTC. The chain is built from TRBV28 and TRBJ2-1; 8 nucleotides line up with TRBD2. Germline assignment: CDR1 MDHEN and CDR2 SYDVKM. Trimming cost V 3 bases and J 0 bases; bases outside gene matches: 7. The length of the CDR3 is 17 residues.

This clone has just a few counts. This chain connects TRBV12-5 to TRBJ2-2; 13 positions match TRBD2. V dropped 3 bases and J dropped 6; count of bases not matched to a gene: 4. There are 16 residues in the CDR3. Germline assignment: CDR1 LGHNT and CDR2 FRNRAP. CDR3 loop: CASGFTSGGASGELFF. Here the CDR3 DNA reads TGTGCTAGTGGTTTCACTAGCGGGGGGGCGTCCGGGGAGCTGTTTTTT.

V is TRBV6-5 and J is TRBJ1-5, with a weak D call TRBD1 (5 bases). This CDR3 has 15 residues. Trimming took 0 bases from V and 7 from J, leaving 13 bases between them. Germline V CDR1 and CDR2: MNHEY, SVGAGI. DNA of the CDR3: TGTGCCAGCAGTTACTCTAGTGCCCAGGGACAGCCCCAGCATTTT. Amino acid sequence: CASSYSSAQGQPQHF.

The chain has TRBV19 and TRBJ1-2, with TRBD1 identical over 8 bases. Trimming cost V 7 bases and J 8 bases; bases outside gene matches: 18. From germline, CDR1 is LNHDA and CDR2 SQIVND (reference sequence). This CDR3 contains 16 residues. DNA of the CDR3: TGTGCCAGTAATTCCGGGACAGGAGGAACTTCCTACGGCTACACCTTC. Translation gives CASNSGTGGTSYGYTF.

This clone was observed a single time. The J gene is TRBJ2-3, the V gene TRBV9, with D tentatively TRBD2 (5 bases). The CDR3 totals 16 residues. The V gene lost 3 bases and the J gene lost 2 bases, with 16 bases spanning the gap. The germline V gene encodes CDR1 SGDLS and CDR2 YYNGEE. The CDR3 sequence: CASSGRTLLNTDTQYF. The CDR3 DNA is TGTGCCAGCAGCGGGAGGACTCTCCTCAACACAGATACGCAGTATTTT. Full variable domain (outside the CDR3, taken from reference TRBV9 and TRBJ2-3): DSGVTQTPKHLITATGQRVTLRCSPRSGDLSVYWYQQSLDQGLQFLIQYYNGEERAKGNILERFSAQQFPDLHSELNLSSLELGDSALYFCASSGRTLLNTDTQYFGPGTRLTVL.

Concerning this clone itself: The DNA is left out, because the CDR3 cannot be placed on it with certainty; the CDR3 is given as TCRdb lists it. The gene calls are TRBV19 and TRBJ1-2; the DNA was not used to check the table's D call, TRBD1. Germline assignment: CDR1 LNHDA and CDR2 SQIVND (reference sequence). The CDR3 length equals 12 residues, ends included. CDR3 sequence: CASGATPSVRTF.

In its sample, this clone was seen once. The gene calls are TRBV7-2 and TRBJ2-1; 9 bases fit TRBD2. Germline loops: CDR1 SGHTA, CDR2 FQGNSA. After removal of 2 bases from V and 6 bases from J, the junction contained 11 bases not matched to a gene. The CDR3 consists of 17 residues. The CDR3 protein is CASSLRRGGALGNEQFF. DNA of the CDR3: TGTGCCAGCAGCTTAAGGCGCGGGGGGGCTCTCGGCAATGAGCAGTTCTTC.